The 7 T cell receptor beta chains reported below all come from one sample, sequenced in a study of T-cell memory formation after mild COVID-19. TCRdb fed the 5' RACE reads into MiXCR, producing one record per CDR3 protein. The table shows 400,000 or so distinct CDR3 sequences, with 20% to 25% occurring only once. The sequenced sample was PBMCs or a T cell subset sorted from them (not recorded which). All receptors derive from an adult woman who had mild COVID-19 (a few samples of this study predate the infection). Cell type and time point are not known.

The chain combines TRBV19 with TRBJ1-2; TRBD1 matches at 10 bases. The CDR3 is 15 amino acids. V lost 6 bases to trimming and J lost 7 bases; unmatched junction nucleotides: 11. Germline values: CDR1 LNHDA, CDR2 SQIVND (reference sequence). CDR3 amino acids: CASRGQGVFSRGYTF. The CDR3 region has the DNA TGTGCCAGTAGAGGACAGGGGGTTTTTTCGCGTGGCTACACCTTC.

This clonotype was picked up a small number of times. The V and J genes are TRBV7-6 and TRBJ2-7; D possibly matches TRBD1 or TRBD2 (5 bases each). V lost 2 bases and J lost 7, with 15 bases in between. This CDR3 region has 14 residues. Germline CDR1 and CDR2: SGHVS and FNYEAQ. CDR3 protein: CASSLRGGPGEQYF. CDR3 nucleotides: TGTGCCAGCAGCTTACGGGGCGGACCGGGGGAGCAGTACTTC.

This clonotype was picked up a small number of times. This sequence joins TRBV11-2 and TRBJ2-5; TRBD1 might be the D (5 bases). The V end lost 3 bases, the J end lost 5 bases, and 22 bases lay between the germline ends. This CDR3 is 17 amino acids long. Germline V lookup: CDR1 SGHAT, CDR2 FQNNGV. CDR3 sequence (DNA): TGTGCCAGCAGCTTCGGGTCTGTCAGGGTAGTTCGGGAGACCCAGTACTTC. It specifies CASSFGSVRVVRETQYF. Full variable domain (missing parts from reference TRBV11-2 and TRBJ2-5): EAGVAQSPRYKIIEKRQSVAFWCNPISGHATLYWYQQILGQGPKLLIQFQNNGVVDDSQLPKDRFSAERLKGVDSTLKIQPAKLEDSAVYLCASSFGSVRVVRETQYFGPGTRLLVL.

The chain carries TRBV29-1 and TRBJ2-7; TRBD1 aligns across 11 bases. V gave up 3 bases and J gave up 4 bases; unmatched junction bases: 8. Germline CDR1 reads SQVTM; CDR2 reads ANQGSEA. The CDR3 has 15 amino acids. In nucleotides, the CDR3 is TGCAGCGTTGAGGTTACGGACAGGGGGCGGTACGAGCAGTACTTC. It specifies CSVEVTDRGRYEQYF.

CDR3 sequence: CASSGQGVTEAFF. For the CDR3, the DNA is TGTGCCAGCTCGGGACAGGGCGTCACTGAAGCTTTCTTT. The chain employs TRBV2 and TRBJ1-1; 9 bases are a match to TRBD1. This CDR3 is built from 13 residues. V gave up 8 bases and J gave up 4 bases; unmatched junction bases: 5. Germline lookup yields CDR1 SNHLY and CDR2 FYNNEI.

The CDR3 DNA follows: TGTGCGGAGAGAACAGGGGCGATGAACACTGAAGCTTTCTTT. It is translated as CAERTGAMNTEAFF. The chain links TRBV15 to TRBJ1-1, with 7 bases that match TRBD1. The CDR3 extends over 14 amino acids. Per the germline V gene, CDR1 is LNHNV and CDR2 is YYDKDF (reference sequence).

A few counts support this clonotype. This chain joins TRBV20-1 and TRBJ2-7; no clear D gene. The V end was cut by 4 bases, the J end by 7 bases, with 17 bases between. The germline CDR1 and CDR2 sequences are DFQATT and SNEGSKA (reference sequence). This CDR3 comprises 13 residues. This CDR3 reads CSATRRLAREQYF. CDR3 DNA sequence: TGCAGTGCTACCCGACGGTTGGCAAGGGAGCAGTACTTC.